This TCR beta chain was identified in a study of GPR56 and killer-like receptors on CD4 memory cells (dated by TCRdb to about 2019). For the wider study: According to the study's proposal, human CD4+ memory T-cell differentiation and cytokine production potential are marked by the progressive acquisition of KLRB1, KLRG1, GPR56 and then KLRF1. The study described its healthy blood donors as age-matched to the liver disease patients, who had a median age of nearly 70 years.

Comments on this clonotype: Its specific antigen is unknown.

Before TCRbeta sequencing, fluorescence-activated cell sorting was used to enrich five KLR/GPR56-defined CD4+ populations. To test a linear memory differentiation pathway, TCRbeta repertoires were sequenced from five CD4+ T-cell subsets defined by expression of KLRB1, KLRG1, GPR56 and KLRF1. TCR-sequenced cells came from peripheral blood of healthy control individuals, reported as five donors in the TCRbeta analysis figure. Heparinized peripheral blood was collected, and every sample was processed within one hour of being retrieved. Blood was diluted 1:2 in PBS, and peripheral blood mononuclear cells were then isolated from the diluted blood at room temperature by Biocoll density gradient centrifugation. Before flow sorting, CD4+ T cells were magnetically enriched from freshly isolated PBMCs using anti-CD4 MicroBeads. A BD FACSAria II was used to sort CD4+ T cells, enriched from the PBMCs of healthy donors, according to marker expression. Surface staining used anti-KLRB1 clone 191B8, anti-KLRF1 clone 4A4.D10 and anti-KLRG1 clone REA261 antibodies from Miltenyi Biotec.

What the research found in general, with its limitations: The authors took the finding that clones dominating late populations 4 and 5 were also present in early populations 1 and 2 as evidence for linear differentiation. Rather than covering full repertoires, the diversity and similarity analyses were limited to the 100 most expanded clones in each population. Low clonal frequency was observed in the marker-negative population, and a progressive increase in clonal frequency, with a corresponding decrease in TCRbeta diversity, was observed along the proposed pathway. Overlap of TCR repertoires was especially pronounced between late populations 4 and 5, and partly extended to population 3.

From cysteine to phenylalanine, the CDR3 is 12 amino acids long. Only the protein sequence is given. CDR1 and CDR2, per the germline V gene, are SNHLY and FYNNEI. Instrument on record: Illumina HiSeq 2500. To build sequencing libraries, a previously published PCR protocol was used to amplify the recombined TCRbeta locus. The authors' analysis ran thus. Reads whose average quality score was below 30 were removed, and the reads that remained were processed with IMSEQ. Clonotypes were defined by Vbeta gene, Jbeta gene and CDR3 amino acid sequence. The Morisita-Horn index, computed on the top 100 expanded clones, was used to quantify repertoire overlap between populations. Clonal diversity was assessed with Rényi diversity profiles calculated on the top 100 expanded clones. TCRdb reprocessed the reads, so every CDR3 protein sequence counts as one entry and DNA is not shown. It is TCRdb's table, rather than the study itself, that gives the V and J calls and clone size. The sample table on file contains several thousand distinct CDR3 sequences. Around 5% of the sample is taken by the ten largest.

The chain joins TRBV2 to TRBJ2-7. The sequence derives from a human donor in good health. The sequencing sample was made of memory CD4+ T cells from blood. The CDR3 corresponds to CAGGESSYEQYF.